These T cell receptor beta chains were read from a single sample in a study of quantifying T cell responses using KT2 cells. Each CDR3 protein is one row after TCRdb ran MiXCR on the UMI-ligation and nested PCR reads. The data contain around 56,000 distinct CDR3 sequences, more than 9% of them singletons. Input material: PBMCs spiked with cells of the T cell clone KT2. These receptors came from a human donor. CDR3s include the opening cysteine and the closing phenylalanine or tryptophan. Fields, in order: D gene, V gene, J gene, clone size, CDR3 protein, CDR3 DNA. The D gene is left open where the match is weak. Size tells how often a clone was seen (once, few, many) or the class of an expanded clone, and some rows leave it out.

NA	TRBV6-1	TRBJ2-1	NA	CASTELGQISYNEQFF	TGTGCCAGCACCGAACTCGGACAGATCTCCTACAATGAGCAGTTCTTC
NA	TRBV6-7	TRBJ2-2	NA	CASSDGGGTGELFF	TGTGCCAGCAGTGACGGAGGGGGGACCGGGGAGCTGTTTTTT
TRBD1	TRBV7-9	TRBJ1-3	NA	CASSSTGSGNTIYF	TGTGCCAGCAGCTCGACAGGGTCTGGAAACACCATATATTTT
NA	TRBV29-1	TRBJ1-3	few	CSVARTAGNTIYF	TGCAGCGTTGCCCGCACCGCTGGAAACACCATATATTTT
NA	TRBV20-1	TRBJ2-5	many	CSAEGLGVETQYF	TGCAGTGCTGAGGGCCTGGGGGTTGAGACCCAGTACTTC
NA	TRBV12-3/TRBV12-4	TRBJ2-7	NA	CASSSGFYEQYF	TGTGCCAGCAGTTCGGGGTTCTACGAGCAGTACTTC
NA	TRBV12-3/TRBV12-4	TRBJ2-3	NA	CASSLRSGPGSSTDTQYF	TGTGCCAGCAGTTTGAGGTCAGGACCCGGTTCTAGCACAGATACGCAGTATTTT
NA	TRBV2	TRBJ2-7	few	CACQRGTDGAEQYF	TGTGCCTGCCAACGGGGGACGGACGGTGCCGAGCAGTACTTC
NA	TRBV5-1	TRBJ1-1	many	CASSSSSNVWAEAFF	TGCGCCAGCAGCTCCTCCAGTAACGTCTGGGCTGAAGCTTTCTTT
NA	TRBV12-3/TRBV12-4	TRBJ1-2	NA	CASTPEGGAYYGYTF	TGTGCCAGCACCCCCGAGGGGGGCGCGTACTATGGCTACACCTTC
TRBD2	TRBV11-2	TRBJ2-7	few	CASSPGLATYEQYF	TGTGCCAGCAGCCCCGGACTAGCTACCTACGAGCAGTACTTC
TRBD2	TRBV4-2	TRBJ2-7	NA	CASSQDHGVSGGYEQYF	TGTGCCAGCAGCCAAGATCACGGTGTTAGCGGGGGGTACGAGCAGTACTTC
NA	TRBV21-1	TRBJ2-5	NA	CASSKKLAETQYF	TGTGCCAGCAGCAAAAAACTTGCGGAGACCCAGTACTTC
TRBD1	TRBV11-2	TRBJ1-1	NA	CASSGAGQGAIFAEAFF	TGTGCCAGCAGCGGAGCGGGACAGGGGGCGATTTTTGCTGAAGCTTTCTTT
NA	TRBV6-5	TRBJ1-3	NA	CASSSPTRSGNTIYF	TGTGCCAGCAGTAGTCCAACTCGCTCTGGAAACACCATATATTTT